One and the same sample provided the 10 T cell receptor beta chains below, sequenced in a study of CD8+CD57+ T cells in acquired aplastic anemia. Genomic DNA acted as the template from which TCR beta VDJ combination and CDR3 sequence profiling were carried out. TCRdb re-analysed the reads in MiXCR, keeping a single row per CDR3 protein. The table lists roughly 51,000 distinct CDR3 sequences, around 72% of them singletons, with roughly 34% in the top ten. The sequenced material came from sorted CD4+, CD8+, or CD8+CD57+ T cells (not recorded which) from PBMCs. The receptors originated from a human donor in good health, serving as a control.

The gene calls are TRBV29-1 and TRBJ1-1; TRBD1 matches 7 bases. The CDR3 runs 13 residues. The V gene end was trimmed by 6 bases and the J gene end by 1 base; junction bases not matched to a gene: 5. From germline, CDR1 is SQVTM and CDR2 ANQGSEA. CDR3 sequence reads: CSVRTGGNTEAFF. In nucleotides, the CDR3 is TGCAGCGTCAGGACAGGCGGGAACACTGAAGCTTTCTTT.

For this clonotype: This CDR3 fails to terminate in the conserved phenylalanine or tryptophan, so it likely reflects a read error. The DNA is omitted, as the CDR3 cannot be located on it reliably, and the CDR3 follows TCRdb's listing. The rearrangement links TRBV7-9 to TRBJ2-5. Germline CDR1 SEHNR, CDR2 FQNEAQ (reference sequence). The CDR3 sequence runs 8 residues, both termini included. Here the CDR3 reads CASSQLRG.

The chain is built from TRBV24-1 and TRBJ2-7; maybe TRBD1 (6 bases). The CDR3 consists of 15 residues. Germline V CDR1 and CDR2: KGHDR, SFDVKD. V lost 3 bases to trimming and J lost 6 bases, with 17 bases between them. CDR3 sequence reads: CATSDGGRGTPEQYF. The CDR3, as DNA: TGTGCCACCAGTGATGGGGGCAGGGGAACTCCCGAGCAGTACTTC.

The chain joins TRBV5-1 to TRBJ2-5, with D possibly matching TRBD1 (5 bases). Germline V gene sequence: CDR1 SGHRS, CDR2 YFSETQ. V was trimmed by 3 bases and J by 3 bases, leaving 12 bases between them. The CDR3 is 14 residues long. CDR3 residues: CASSSLQGKETQYF. DNA of the CDR3: TGCGCCAGCAGCTCACTCCAGGGAAAAGAGACCCAGTACTTC.

Many counts were recorded for this clonotype. The gene calls are TRBV15 and TRBJ2-7; weak D call: TRBD2 (6 bases). Germline V gene data show CDR1 as LNHNV and CDR2 as YYDKDF (reference sequence). Trimming cost V 8 bases and J 4 bases, with 15 bases left between them. The CDR3 covers 13 residues. CDR3 DNA: TGTGCCACCTCTCCGACTAGGGGATACGAGCAGTACTTC. This sequence encodes CATSPTRGYEQYF.

This clonotype was found once. The J gene is TRBJ2-7, the V gene TRBV20-1, with TRBD1 identical over 9 bases. Germline V gene data show CDR1 as DFQATT and CDR2 as SNEGSKA (reference sequence). The CDR3 runs to 14 residues. The V segment lost 3 bases and the J segment 2 bases; nucleotides outside the gene matches: 5. The CDR3 sequence is CSASNRDRAYEQYF. The CDR3 DNA reads as TGCAGTGCTAGCAACCGGGACAGGGCCTACGAGCAGTACTTC.

This clonotype came up a few times. The chain employs TRBV20-1 and TRBJ1-5; D might be TRBD1 (6 bases). This CDR3 is built from 13 residues. V was pared by 5 bases and J by 5 bases, with 13 bases between. Germline values: CDR1 DFQATT, CDR2 SNEGSKA (reference sequence). The CDR3 reads CSAAGTNDQPQHF. In DNA form, the CDR3 reads TGCAGTGCTGCCGGGACAAACGATCAGCCCCAGCATTTT.

CDR3 in DNA: TGTGCCAGCAGCCTAGATACGGATACGCAGTATTTT. It is translated as CASSLDTDTQYF. This chain joins TRBV5-8 and TRBJ2-3, with D uncertain. This CDR3 contains 12 residues. Looked up from germline, CDR1 is SGHTS and CDR2 is YDEGEE. V was pared by 4 bases and J by 6 bases, with 9 bases between.

The chain combines TRBV5-1 with TRBJ2-7, with a tentative D call TRBD1 (5 bases). The CDR3 contains 16 residues. V dropped 0 bases and J dropped 0 bases, with 13 bases sitting between them. Germline values: CDR1 SGHRS, CDR2 YFSETQ. CDR3 bases: TGCGCCAGCAGCTTGGGAGGACATTTAAGCTCCTACGAGCAGTACTTC. Amino acids: CASSLGGHLSSYEQYF. Together with reference TRBV5-1 and TRBJ2-7, the CDR3 gives the full variable domain: KAGVTQTPRYLIKTRGQQVTLSCSPISGHRSVSWYQQTPGQGLQFLFEYFSETQRNKGNFPGRFSGRQFSNSRSEMNVSTLELGDSALYLCASSLGGHLSSYEQYFGPGTRLTVT.

The chain couples TRBV5-6 to TRBJ2-7; D might be TRBD1 (6 bases). CDR1 is SGHDT, CDR2 YYEEEE, per germline. The V gene lost 4 bases and the J gene lost 7 bases, with 15 bases spanning the gap. The CDR3 spans 13 residues. CDR3 in amino acids: CASSTGQLGEQYF. The CDR3 DNA sequence: TGTGCCAGCAGCACCGGACAGTTGGGGGAGCAGTACTTC.